These 7 T cell receptor beta chains came from one sample sequenced in a study of shared clonotypes between healthy human individuals. Sequenced by immunoSEQ multiplex PCR; TCRdb stores in-frame clones only, minus some. The sample shows some 2.4 million clones, approximately 93% of them seen only once. Sequenced input: naive CD4+ T cells from PBMCs. As for subset: CD45RA+ positively selected. Receptor source: a man aged 18 to 29 in good health. Some clones in this sample may be carry-over from other donors' samples.

The rearrangement uses TRBV2 and TRBJ2-1; D remains ambiguous. The CDR3 runs to 11 residues. Trimming took 1 base from V and 12 from J, leaving 7 bases between them. CDR1 SNHLY and CDR2 FYNNEI come from the germline V gene. CDR3 DNA: TGTGCCAGCAGTGAAGAAGGCGGGCAGTTCTTC. Translating it yields CASSEEGGQFF.

V and J are TRBV28 and TRBJ2-1, with 10 bases aligning to TRBD1. The CDR3 loop spans 15 amino acids. The J segment lost 7 bases and the V segment lost 6 bases, leaving 9 bases of the junction unmatched. The germline V gene encodes CDR1 MDHEN and CDR2 SYDVKM. CDR3: CASSRRTGGTNEQFF. CDR3 nucleotides: TGTGCCAGCAGCCGCCGGACAGGGGGGACGAATGAGCAGTTCTTC.

The V and J genes are TRBV7-2 and TRBJ1-6; 9 bases line up with TRBD1. V dropped 5 bases and J dropped 8; count of bases not matched to a gene: 7. This CDR3 has 15 amino acids. Per germline, CDR1 SGHTA and CDR2 FQGNSA. The CDR3 spells CASSQQGAVYSPLHF. The CDR3 DNA sequence: TGTGCCAGCAGCCAACAGGGGGCCGTATATTCACCCCTCCACTTT.

This CDR3 is CASSFGGRVSYNEQFF. The CDR3 nucleotides are TGTGCCAGCAGCTTCGGCGGGAGGGTATCCTACAATGAGCAGTTCTTC. The chain recombines TRBV5-6 with TRBJ2-1, with 9 bases fitting TRBD2. Germline loops: CDR1 SGHDT, CDR2 YYEEEE. The CDR3 sequence is 16 residues long. V lost 2 bases to trimming and J lost 1 base; unmatched junction nucleotides: 4.

The chain is built from TRBV7-2 and TRBJ1-1, with TRBD1 matching 9 bases. Germline V gives CDR1 SGHTA, CDR2 FQGNSA. This CDR3 spans 15 amino acids. J was trimmed by 6 bases and V by 3 bases; bases with no gene match: 8. This CDR3 reads CASSFNRGRMAEAFF. The CDR3 DNA reads TGTGCCAGCAGCTTTAACAGGGGGCGGATGGCTGAAGCTTTCTTT.

CDR3: CASSPQNGGTGELFF. The CDR3 bases are TGTGCCAGCTCTCCCCAAAACGGGGGCACCGGGGAGCTGTTTTTT. The chain carries TRBV18 and TRBJ2-2, with D perhaps matching TRBD2 (6 bases). Germline V gives CDR1 KGHSH, CDR2 LQKENI. Between the trimmed V and J ends, which lost 6 bases and 4 bases, there was a span of 15 bases. The CDR3 loop spans 15 amino acids.

This clone appeared a few times. The V gene is TRBV4-2, the J gene TRBJ2-2; 8 positions match TRBD1. The trim removed 5 bases at V and 2 bases at J, leaving 7 bases unmatched. The CDR3 consists of 16 residues. In germline, CDR1 is LGHNA, CDR2 YNFKEQ. This chain's CDR3 is CASSEGQGSNTGELFF. CDR3 sequence (DNA): TGTGCCAGCAGCGAAGGACAGGGTAGTAACACCGGGGAGCTGTTTTTT.